What follows describes a single T cell receptor beta chain. Several immunoSEQ 96-well plates shared each subset's DNA, each plate a replicate. Method: immunoSEQ multiplex PCR; TCRdb's copy keeps in-frame clones and lacks some. The data contain 600,000 to 750,000 clones, around 77% of them singletons. CDR3 length: 15 residues. J lost 4 bases, V lost 5 bases, and 4 bases had no gene match. Germline V CDR1 and CDR2: SNHLY, FYNNEI. These data belong to a study of shared clonotypes between healthy human individuals. Material for sequencing was memory CD4+ T cells sorted from blood. Subset in this sample: CD45RA-negative fraction. The origin of this receptor is a woman in her 30s in good health. J is TRBJ2-3 and V is TRBV2; TRBD2 agrees at 12 bases. The CDR3 DNA reads TGTGCCAGCAGTAGACTAGCGGGAGTCGCAGATACGCAGTATTTT. Protein sequence: CASSRLAGVADTQYF.